The clone carrying this T cell receptor (beta chain) has a handful of counts. Its antigen is unidentified. The sample belongs to a study of T-cell memory formation after mild COVID-19. Study-level background: Largely donor-specific TCR clusters were found. The study, taken as a whole, reports: Clones that got smaller from day 15 to 85 had even CD4/CD8, while clones growing later tipped toward CD4+. Still unconfirmed is whether the second-wave clones peaking on day 37 recognized SARS-CoV-2.

From 5'RACE with constant-segment primers came TCR alpha and TCR beta cDNA libraries that carried sample barcodes and UMIs. Using its own MiXCR run on the 5' RACE reads, TCRdb lists one record per CDR3 protein. The sample consists of 380,000 or so distinct CDR3 sequences, 14% of them appearing once. The CDR3 is 15 amino acids. Germline CDR1 is SEHNR and CDR2 is FQNEAQ (reference sequence). Trimming removed 2 bases at V and 4 bases at J, with 13 bases between. The sequence was obtained from a man between 18 and 29 years old who had mild COVID-19 (a few samples of this study predate the infection). Cell type and time point are not known. V and J are TRBV7-9 and TRBJ2-3; D may be TRBD2 (6 bases). The sample consisted of PBMCs or a T cell subset sorted from them (not recorded which). The CDR3 reads CASSLPQGLPDTQYF. The CDR3 DNA sequence: TGTGCCAGCAGCTTACCCCAGGGACTCCCAGATACGCAGTATTTT.